This record looks at one TCR beta chain sequence and its context. Its antigen is still unknown. Trimming took off 1 base at V and 8 bases at J, with 11 bases between the two ends. CDR1 is LGHDT and CDR2 is YNNKEL in the germline V gene (reference sequence). The CDR3 is 14 residues long. TCRdb re-called the reads with MiXCR, one entry per CDR3 protein. The table records under 600,000 distinct CDR3 sequences, approximately 15% of them present only once. The data are from a study of T cell repertoires in cytomegalovirus infection. In the study overall: An indication of both CMV infection and matching HLA type came from public TCR beta signatures.

The study's findings and limits: HLA-C-restricted CMV clonotypes gave the most frequent clonotype in two of eight donors.

Sequenced sample: CD8+ T cells from PBMCs. The chain employs TRBV3-1 and TRBJ2-2, with D uncertain. The receptor's source is a human donor in good health (CMV status not recorded). Some clones in this sample may be carry-over from other donors' samples. The CDR3 loop reads CASSQAMGSGELFF. CDR3 sequence (DNA): TGTGCCAGCAGCCAAGCTATGGGGTCGGGGGAGCTGTTTTTT.